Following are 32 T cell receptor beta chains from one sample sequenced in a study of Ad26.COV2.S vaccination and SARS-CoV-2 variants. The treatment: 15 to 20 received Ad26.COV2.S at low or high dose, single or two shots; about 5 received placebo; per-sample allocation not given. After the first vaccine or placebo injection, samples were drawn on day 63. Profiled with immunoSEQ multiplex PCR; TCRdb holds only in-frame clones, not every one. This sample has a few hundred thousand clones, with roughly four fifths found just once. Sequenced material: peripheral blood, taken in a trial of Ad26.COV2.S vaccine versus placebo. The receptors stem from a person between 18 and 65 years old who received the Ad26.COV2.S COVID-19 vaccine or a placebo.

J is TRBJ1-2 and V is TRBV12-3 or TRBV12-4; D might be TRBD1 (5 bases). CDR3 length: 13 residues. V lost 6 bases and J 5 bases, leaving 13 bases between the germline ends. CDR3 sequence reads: CASSEGRDYGYTF. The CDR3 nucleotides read TGTGCCAGCAGCGAGGGACGGGATTATGGCTACACCTTC.

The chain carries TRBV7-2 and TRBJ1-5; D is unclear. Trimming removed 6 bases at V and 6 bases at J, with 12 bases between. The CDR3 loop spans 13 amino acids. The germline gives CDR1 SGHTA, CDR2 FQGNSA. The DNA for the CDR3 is TGTGCCAGCAGTTACCGACTCTTTCAGCCCCAGCATTTT. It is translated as CASSYRLFQPQHF.

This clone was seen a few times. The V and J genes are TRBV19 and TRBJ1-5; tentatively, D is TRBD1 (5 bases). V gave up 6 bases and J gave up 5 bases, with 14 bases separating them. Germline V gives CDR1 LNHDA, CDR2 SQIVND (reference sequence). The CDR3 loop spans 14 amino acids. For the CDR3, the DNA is TGTGCCAGTAGATCTGCAGGGAATTATCAGCCCCAGCATTTT. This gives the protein CASRSAGNYQPQHF.

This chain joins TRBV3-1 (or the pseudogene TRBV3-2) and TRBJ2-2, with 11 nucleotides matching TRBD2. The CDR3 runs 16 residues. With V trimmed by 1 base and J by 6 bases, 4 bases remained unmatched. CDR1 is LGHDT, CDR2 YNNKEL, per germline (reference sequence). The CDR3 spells CASSQVGLAGPGELFF. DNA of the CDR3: TGTGCCAGCAGCCAAGTAGGACTAGCGGGTCCCGGGGAGCTGTTTTTT.

The CDR3 sequence is CASSLYVSSPLHF. CDR3 DNA: TGTGCCAGCAGCTTATACGTGTCTTCACCCCTCCACTTT. This chain uses TRBV7-2 with TRBJ1-6; D not resolved. The CDR3 loop spans 13 amino acids. Germline lookup yields CDR1 SGHTA and CDR2 FQGNSA. V was pared by 2 bases and J by 9 bases, with 8 bases between.

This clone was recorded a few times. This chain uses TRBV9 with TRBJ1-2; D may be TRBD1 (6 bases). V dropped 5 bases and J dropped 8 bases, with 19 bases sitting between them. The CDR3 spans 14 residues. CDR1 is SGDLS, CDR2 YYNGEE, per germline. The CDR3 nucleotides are TGTGCCAGCAGTGGGGGGGGCGCGGCCCCAGGCTACACCTTC. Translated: CASSGGGAAPGYTF. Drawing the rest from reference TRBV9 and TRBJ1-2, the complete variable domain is DSGVTQTPKHLITATGQRVTLRCSPRSGDLSVYWYQQSLDQGLQFLIQYYNGEERAKGNILERFSAQQFPDLHSELNLSSLELGDSALYFCASSGGGAAPGYTFGSGTRLTVV.

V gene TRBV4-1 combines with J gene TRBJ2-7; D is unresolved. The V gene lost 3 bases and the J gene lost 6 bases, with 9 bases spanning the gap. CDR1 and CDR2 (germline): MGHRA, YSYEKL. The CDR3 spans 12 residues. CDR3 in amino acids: CASSQALGEQYF. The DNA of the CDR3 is TGCGCCAGCAGCCAGGCCCTCGGCGAGCAGTACTTC.

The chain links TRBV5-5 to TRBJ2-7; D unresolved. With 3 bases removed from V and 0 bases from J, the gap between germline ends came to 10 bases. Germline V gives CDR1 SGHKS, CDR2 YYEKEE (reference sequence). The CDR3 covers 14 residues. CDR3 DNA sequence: TGTGCCAGCAGCTCGGGCCCTAGCTCCTACGAGCAGTACTTC. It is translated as CASSSGPSSYEQYF.

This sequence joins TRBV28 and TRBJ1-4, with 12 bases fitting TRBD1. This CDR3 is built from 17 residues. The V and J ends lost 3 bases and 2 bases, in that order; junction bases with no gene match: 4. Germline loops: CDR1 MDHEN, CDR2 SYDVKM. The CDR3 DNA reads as TGTGCCAGCAGTTTGGGGACAGGGGGCAGGACTAATGAAAAACTGTTTTTT. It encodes CASSLGTGGRTNEKLFF.

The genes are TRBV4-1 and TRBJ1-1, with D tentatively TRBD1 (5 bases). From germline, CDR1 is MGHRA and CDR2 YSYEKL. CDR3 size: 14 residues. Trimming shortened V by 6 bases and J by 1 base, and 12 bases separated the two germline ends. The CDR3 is CASRDLGGNTEAFF. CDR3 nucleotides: TGCGCCAGCAGGGACCTGGGGGGGAACACTGAAGCTTTCTTT.

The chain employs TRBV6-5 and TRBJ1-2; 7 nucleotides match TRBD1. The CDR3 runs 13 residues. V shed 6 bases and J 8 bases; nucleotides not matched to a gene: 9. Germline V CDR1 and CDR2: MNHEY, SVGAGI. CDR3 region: CASRQQGPRGYTF. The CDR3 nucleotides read TGTGCCAGCAGGCAACAGGGGCCTAGAGGCTACACCTTC.

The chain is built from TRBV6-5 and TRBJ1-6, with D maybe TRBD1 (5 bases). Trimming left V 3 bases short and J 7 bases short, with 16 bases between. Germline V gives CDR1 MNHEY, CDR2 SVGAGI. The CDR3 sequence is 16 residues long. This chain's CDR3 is CASSYGLGRANSPLHF. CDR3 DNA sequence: TGTGCCAGCAGTTATGGACTTGGCAGGGCGAATTCACCCCTCCACTTT.

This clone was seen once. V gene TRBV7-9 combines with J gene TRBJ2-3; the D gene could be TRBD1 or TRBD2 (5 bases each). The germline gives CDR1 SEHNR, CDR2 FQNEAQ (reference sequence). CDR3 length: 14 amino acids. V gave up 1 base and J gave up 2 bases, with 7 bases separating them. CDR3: CASSLGDPTDTQYF. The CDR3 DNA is TGTGCCAGCAGCTTAGGGGACCCCACAGATACGCAGTATTTT. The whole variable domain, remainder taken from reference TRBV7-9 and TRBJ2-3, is DTGVSQNPRHKITKRGQNVTFRCDPISEHNRLYWYRQTLGQGPEFLTYFQNEAQLEKSRLLSDRFSAERPKGSFSTLEIQRTEQGDSAMYLCASSLGDPTDTQYFGPGTRLTVL.

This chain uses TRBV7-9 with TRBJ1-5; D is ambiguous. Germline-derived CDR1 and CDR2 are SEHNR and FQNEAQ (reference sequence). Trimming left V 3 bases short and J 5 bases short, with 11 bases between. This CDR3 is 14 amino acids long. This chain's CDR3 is CASSFGRSYQPQHF. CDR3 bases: TGTGCCAGCAGCTTTGGTCGGTCCTATCAGCCCCAGCATTTT.

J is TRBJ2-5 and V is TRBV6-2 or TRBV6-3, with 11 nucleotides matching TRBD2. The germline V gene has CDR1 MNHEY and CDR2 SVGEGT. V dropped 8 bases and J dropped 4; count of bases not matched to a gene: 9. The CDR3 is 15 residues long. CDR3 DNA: TGTGCCAGCCGCCTACTAGCGGGAGTCCCAGAGACCCAGTACTTC. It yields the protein CASRLLAGVPETQYF.

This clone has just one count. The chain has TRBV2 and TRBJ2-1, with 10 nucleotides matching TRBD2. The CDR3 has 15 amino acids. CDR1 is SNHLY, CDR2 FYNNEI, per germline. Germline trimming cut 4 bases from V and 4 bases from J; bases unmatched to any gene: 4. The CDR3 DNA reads TGTGCCAGCAGTGTAGGACTAGCGGATTACAATGAGCAGTTCTTC. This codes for CASSVGLADYNEQFF.

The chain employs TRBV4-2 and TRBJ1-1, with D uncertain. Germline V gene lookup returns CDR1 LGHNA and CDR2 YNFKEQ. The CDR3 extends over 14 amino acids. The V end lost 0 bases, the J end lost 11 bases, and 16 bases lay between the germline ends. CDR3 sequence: CASSQDYLGRGAFF. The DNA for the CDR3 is TGTGCCAGCAGCCAAGATTATTTAGGACGGGGTGCTTTCTTT.

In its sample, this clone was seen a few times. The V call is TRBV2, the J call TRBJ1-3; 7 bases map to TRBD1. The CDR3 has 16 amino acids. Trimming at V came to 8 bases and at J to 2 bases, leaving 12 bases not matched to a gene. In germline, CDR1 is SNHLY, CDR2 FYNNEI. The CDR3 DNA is TGTGCCAGCGGGGGTCTTGGGACAGTCCCTGGAAACACCATATATTTT. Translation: CASGGLGTVPGNTIYF.

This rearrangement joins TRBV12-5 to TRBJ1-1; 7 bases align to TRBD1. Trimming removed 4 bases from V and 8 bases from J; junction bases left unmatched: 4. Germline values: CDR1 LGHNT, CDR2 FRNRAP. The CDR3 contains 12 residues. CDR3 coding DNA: TGTGCTAGTGGTTCCTTGGACAGGGAAGCTTTCTTT. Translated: CASGSLDREAFF.

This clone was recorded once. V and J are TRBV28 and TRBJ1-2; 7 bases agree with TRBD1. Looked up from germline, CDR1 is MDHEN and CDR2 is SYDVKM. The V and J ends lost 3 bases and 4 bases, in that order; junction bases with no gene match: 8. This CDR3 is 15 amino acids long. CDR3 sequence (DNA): TGTGCCAGCAGTTTGGAGGGGGCGCAGGGCTATGGCTACACCTTC. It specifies CASSLEGAQGYGYTF.

CDR3 residues: CASSKRYRGKVRNTEAFF. The CDR3 nucleotides are TGTGCCAGCAGTAAACGTTACAGGGGTAAGGTTCGGAACACTGAAGCTTTCTTT. The chain couples TRBV27 to TRBJ1-1; 7 nucleotides agree with TRBD1. With 5 bases clipped from V and 1 base from J, the junction kept 16 bases outside the gene matches. CDR1 is MNHEY, CDR2 SMNVEV, per germline (reference sequence). The CDR3 contains 18 residues.

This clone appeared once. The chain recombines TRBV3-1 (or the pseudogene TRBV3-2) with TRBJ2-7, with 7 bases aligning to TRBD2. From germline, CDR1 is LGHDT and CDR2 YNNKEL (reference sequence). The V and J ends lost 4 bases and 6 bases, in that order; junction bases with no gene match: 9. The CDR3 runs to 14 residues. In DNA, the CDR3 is TGTGCCAGCAGCCTTGCCGGGACTATAAGCGAGCAGTACTTC. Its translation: CASSLAGTISEQYF.

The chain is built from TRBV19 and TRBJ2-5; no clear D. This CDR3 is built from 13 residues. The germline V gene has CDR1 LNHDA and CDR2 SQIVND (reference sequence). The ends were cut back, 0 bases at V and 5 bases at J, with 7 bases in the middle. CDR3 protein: CASSIEETETQYF. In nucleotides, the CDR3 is TGTGCCAGTAGTATAGAAGAGACGGAGACCCAGTACTTC.

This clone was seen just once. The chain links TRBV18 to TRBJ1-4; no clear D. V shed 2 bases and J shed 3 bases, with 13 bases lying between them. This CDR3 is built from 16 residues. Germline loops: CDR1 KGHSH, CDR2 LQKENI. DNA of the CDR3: TGTGCCAGCTCACCATCGTTCGGGATGGCTAATGAAAAACTGTTTTTT. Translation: CASSPSFGMANEKLFF. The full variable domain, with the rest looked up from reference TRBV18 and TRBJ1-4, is NAGVMQNPRHLVRRRGQEARLRCSPMKGHSHVYWYRQLPEEGLKFMVYLQKENIIDESGMPKERFSAEFPKEGPSILRIQQVVRGDSAAYFCASSPSFGMANEKLFFGSGTQLSVL.

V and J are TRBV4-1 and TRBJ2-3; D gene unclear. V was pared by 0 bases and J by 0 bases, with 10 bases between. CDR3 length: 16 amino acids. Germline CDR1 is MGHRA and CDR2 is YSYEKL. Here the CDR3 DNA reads TGCGCCAGCAGCCAAGAAGGGCCACCCAGCACAGATACGCAGTATTTT. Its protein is CASSQEGPPSTDTQYF.

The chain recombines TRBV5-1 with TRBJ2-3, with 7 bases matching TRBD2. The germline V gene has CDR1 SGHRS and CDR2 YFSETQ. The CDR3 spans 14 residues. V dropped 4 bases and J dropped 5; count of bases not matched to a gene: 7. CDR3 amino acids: CASSRRVAGDTQYF. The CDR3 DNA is TGCGCCAGCAGCCGGCGGGTAGCGGGAGATACGCAGTATTTT.

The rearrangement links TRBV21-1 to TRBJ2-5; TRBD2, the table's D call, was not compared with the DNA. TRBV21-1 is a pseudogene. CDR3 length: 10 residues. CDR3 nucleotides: TGTGCCAGCTTACAAGAGACCCAGTACTTC. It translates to CASLQETQYF.

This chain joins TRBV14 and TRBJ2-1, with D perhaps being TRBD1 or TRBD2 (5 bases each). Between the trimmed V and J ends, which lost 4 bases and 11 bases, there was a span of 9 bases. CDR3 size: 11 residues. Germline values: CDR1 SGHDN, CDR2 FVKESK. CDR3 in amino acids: CASSPGTKQFF. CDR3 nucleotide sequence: TGTGCCAGCAGCCCTGGGACCAAGCAGTTCTTC.

CDR3 sequence: CASGLSTGTSGSQFF. CDR3 sequence (DNA): TGTGCTAGTGGTTTGAGTACCGGGACTAGCGGGAGTCAGTTCTTC. This chain connects TRBV12-5 to TRBJ2-1, with 14 bases matching TRBD2. The CDR3 spans 15 residues. Germline trimming cut 2 bases from V and 13 bases from J; bases unmatched to any gene: 7. The V gene's germline CDR1 is LGHNT and CDR2 FRNRAP.

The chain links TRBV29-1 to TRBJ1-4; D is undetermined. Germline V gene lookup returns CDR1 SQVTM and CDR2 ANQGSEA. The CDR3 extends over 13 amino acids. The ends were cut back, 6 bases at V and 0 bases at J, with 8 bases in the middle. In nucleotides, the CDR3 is TGCAGCGTCGCGGTCGCAACTAATGAAAAACTGTTTTTT. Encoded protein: CSVAVATNEKLFF.

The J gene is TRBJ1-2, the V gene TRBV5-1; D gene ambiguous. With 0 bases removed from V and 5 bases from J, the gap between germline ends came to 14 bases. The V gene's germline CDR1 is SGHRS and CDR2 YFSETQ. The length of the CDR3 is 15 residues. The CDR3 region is CASSLDSQEPYGYTF. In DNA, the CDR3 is TGCGCCAGCAGCTTGGATAGTCAGGAACCTTATGGCTACACCTTC.

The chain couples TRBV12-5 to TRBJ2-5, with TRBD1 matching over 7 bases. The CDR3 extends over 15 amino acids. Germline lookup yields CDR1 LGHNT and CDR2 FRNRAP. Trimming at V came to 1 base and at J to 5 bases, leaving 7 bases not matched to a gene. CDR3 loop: CASGLAHGQAETQYF. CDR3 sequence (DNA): TGTGCTAGTGGTTTGGCACACGGACAGGCGGAGACCCAGTACTTC.